The 21 T cell receptor beta chains below were found in one sample sequenced in a study of CD8+ T cells in alopecia areata. RNA extraction and reverse transcription yielded cDNA as sequencing template. Method: immunoSEQ multiplex PCR; TCRdb's copy keeps in-frame clones and lacks some. The table has 93,000 or so clones, about 60% seen once. Material: CD4+ T cells sorted from blood. The receptors were gathered from a human donor in good health.

This clone was observed a few times. The chain combines TRBV29-1 with TRBJ1-2, with a possible D match to TRBD1 (5 bases). Germline CDR1 reads SQVTM; CDR2 reads ANQGSEA. The CDR3 is 13 residues long. Trimming removed 3 bases from V and 4 bases from J, with 12 bases in between. This CDR3 is CSVDQRGGYGYTF. The CDR3 region has the DNA TGCAGCGTTGACCAGAGGGGTGGCTATGGCTACACCTTC.

V is TRBV7-2 and J is TRBJ2-1; a possible D gene is TRBD2 (5 bases). The germline V gene encodes CDR1 SGHTA and CDR2 FQGNSA. The V gene lost 6 bases and the J gene lost 7 bases, with 13 bases spanning the gap. The CDR3 is 13 residues long. The CDR3 region has the DNA TGTGCCAGCAGACCCAACGGACTTAATGAGCAGTTCTTC. This translates into CASRPNGLNEQFF.

The chain combines TRBV29-1 with TRBJ2-5; no clear D. The CDR3 is 16 amino acids. Germline CDR1 and CDR2: SQVTM and ANQGSEA. With 8 bases removed from V and 0 bases from J, the gap between germline ends came to 22 bases. This CDR3 is CSLYSSRFSYQETQYF. CDR3 DNA sequence: TGCAGCTTATACAGCTCCCGTTTTTCTTACCAAGAGACCCAGTACTTC.

This clone showed up just a few times. The chain joins TRBV28 to TRBJ2-7; 9 bases agree with TRBD2. Germline trimming cut 3 bases from V and 1 base from J; bases unmatched to any gene: 4. In germline, CDR1 is MDHEN, CDR2 SYDVKM. CDR3 length: 15 amino acids. The CDR3 is CASSFAGGRSYEQYF. CDR3 in DNA: TGTGCCAGCAGTTTCGCGGGGGGGCGGTCCTACGAGCAGTACTTC.

The chain employs TRBV30 and TRBJ1-5; 8 nucleotides agree with TRBD1. The CDR3 sequence is 14 residues long. The V segment lost 1 base and the J segment 5 bases; nucleotides outside the gene matches: 4. Germline loops: CDR1 GTSNPN, CDR2 SVGIG (reference sequence). CDR3 bases: TGTGCCTGGAGTGCGGGACAGGCCTATCAGCCCCAGCATTTT. Translation: CAWSAGQAYQPQHF.

The chain is built from TRBV7-2 and TRBJ2-5; TRBD1 matches at 7 bases. The V and J ends lost 2 bases and 5 bases, in that order; junction bases with no gene match: 5. CDR3 length equals 14 residues. Germline V gives CDR1 SGHTA, CDR2 FQGNSA. This chain's CDR3 is CASSLQGVRETQYF. The DNA for the CDR3 is TGTGCCAGCAGCTTACAGGGGGTGAGGGAGACCCAGTACTTC.

This clone occurred a few times. The rearrangement uses TRBV19 and TRBJ2-1; no reliable D call. Deletions cut 4 bases from V and 2 bases from J, with 3 bases between. Looked up from germline, CDR1 is LNHDA and CDR2 is SQIVND (reference sequence). The CDR3 covers 12 residues. CDR3 bases: TGTGCCAGTAGTAAGGCCTACAATGAGCAGTTCTTC. Its translation: CASSKAYNEQFF.

The chain has TRBV18 and TRBJ2-7, with 7 nucleotides matching TRBD1. The CDR3 length is 16 residues. Trimming cost V 1 base and J 2 bases; bases outside gene matches: 8. Germline V gene lookup returns CDR1 KGHSH and CDR2 LQKENI. CDR3 in DNA: TGTGCCAGCTCACCACGTCAAGGGGGACAGCCCTACGAGCAGTACTTC. It encodes CASSPRQGGQPYEQYF.

This chain links TRBV2 with TRBJ2-5, with 13 bases that match TRBD2. The CDR3 runs 16 residues. The V segment lost 7 bases and the J segment 6 bases; nucleotides outside the gene matches: 11. Germline V gene sequence: CDR1 SNHLY, CDR2 FYNNEI. The CDR3 reads CASTLGLAGFRKTQYF. CDR3 coding DNA: TGTGCCAGCACCCTGGGACTAGCGGGGTTTCGGAAGACCCAGTACTTC.

The rearrangement uses TRBV30 and TRBJ1-6, with D unclear. Between the trimmed V and J ends, which lost 3 bases and 0 bases, there was a span of 6 bases. The CDR3 runs to 14 residues. Looked up from germline, CDR1 is GTSNPN and CDR2 is SVGIG (reference sequence). The CDR3 region is CAWRPYSYNSPLHF. The CDR3, as DNA: TGTGCCTGGAGGCCATACTCCTATAATTCACCCCTCCACTTT.

V gene TRBV5-1 combines with J gene TRBJ2-7; TRBD2 matches at 9 bases. J lost 7 bases, V lost 1 base, and 18 bases had no gene match. The CDR3 sequence is 18 residues long. Looked up from germline, CDR1 is SGHRS and CDR2 is YFSETQ. In DNA, the CDR3 is TGCGCCAGCAGCTTGAGGCTCGCTGGCGGGGGGGCCCAGGGAGAGCAGTACTTC. Protein: CASSLRLAGGGAQGEQYF.

The CDR3 nucleotides read TGTGCCAGCAGTGAATATCTCGAGCAGTACTTC. Translated, it gives CASSEYLEQYF. The J gene is TRBJ2-7, the V gene TRBV2; D is undetermined. Trimming pared 2 bases from V and 6 bases from J, leaving 5 bases between. There are 11 residues in the CDR3. Germline CDR1 reads SNHLY; CDR2 reads FYNNEI.

This clone was detected a few times. The chain uses TRBV4-2 and TRBJ2-1; 12 nucleotides match TRBD2. CDR1 and CDR2 from the germline V gene are LGHNA and YNFKEQ. V shed 0 bases and J 9 bases; nucleotides not matched to a gene: 9. The CDR3 spans 17 residues. CDR3 loop: CASSQEASGGAWGEQFF. In DNA, the CDR3 is TGTGCCAGCAGCCAAGAGGCTAGCGGGGGGGCCTGGGGTGAGCAGTTCTTC.

The rearrangement joins TRBV29-1 to TRBJ1-2; D ambiguous. The CDR3 runs 11 residues. Trimming cost V 5 bases and J 2 bases, with 6 bases left between them. The V gene's germline CDR1 is SQVTM and CDR2 ANQGSEA. CDR3 amino acids: CSVTANYGYTF. The CDR3 DNA reads TGCAGCGTTACGGCCAACTATGGCTACACCTTC.

The rearrangement uses TRBV2 and TRBJ2-7; the match to TRBD1 covers 8 bases. The CDR3 sequence is 13 residues long. CDR1 is SNHLY, CDR2 FYNNEI, per germline. Trimming at V came to 4 bases and at J to 5 bases, leaving 4 bases not matched to a gene. The chain's CDR3 is CASSADRGHEQYF. In nucleotides, the CDR3 is TGTGCCAGCAGTGCCGACAGGGGCCACGAGCAGTACTTC. Combining the CDR3 with reference TRBV2 and TRBJ2-7 gives the whole variable domain EPEVTQTPSHQVTQMGQEVILRCVPISNHLYFYWYRQILGQKVEFLVSFYNNEISEKSEIFDDQFSVERPDGSNFTLKIRSTKLEDSAMYFCASSADRGHEQYFGPGTRLTVT.

The DNA of the CDR3 is TGCGCCAGCAGCCTACAGGGTGCGTCAGCTTTCTTT. It encodes CASSLQGASAFF. The chain has TRBV5-1 and TRBJ1-1, with D possibly being TRBD1 (6 bases). Per germline, CDR1 SGHRS and CDR2 YFSETQ. The length of the CDR3 is 12 residues. The ends were cut back, 4 bases at V and 10 bases at J, with 14 bases in the middle.

This clone was detected a few times. The chain uses TRBV30 and TRBJ2-3; perhaps TRBD1 as D (6 bases). CDR1 is GTSNPN and CDR2 is SVGIG in the germline V gene (reference sequence). CDR3 length: 12 amino acids. V was trimmed by 8 bases and J by 2 bases, leaving 11 bases between them. CDR3 DNA sequence: TGTGCCAAGAGGGACAACACAGATACGCAGTATTTT. As protein: CAKRDNTDTQYF.

As for this clone: The junction and the germline gene differ at one end; a read error may be behind it. The chain joins TRBV2 to TRBJ1-4; D gene ambiguous. This CDR3 comprises 12 residues. CDR1 and CDR2 from the germline V gene are SNHLY and FYNNEI. CDR3: CASRRLNENLFF. The CDR3 DNA reads as TGTGCCAGCCGTCGACTTAATGAAAACCTGTTTTTT.

The V and J genes are TRBV28 and TRBJ1-2; no clear D. Germline CDR1 and CDR2: MDHEN and SYDVKM. The CDR3 spans 11 residues. With 3 bases removed from V and 4 bases from J, the gap between germline ends came to 3 bases. The CDR3 loop is CASSFAYGYTF. The CDR3 DNA is TGTGCCAGCAGTTTTGCCTATGGCTACACCTTC.

This sequence joins TRBV5-6 and TRBJ2-5; no reliable D call. The CDR3 has 16 residues. The V end was cut by 0 bases, the J end by 3 bases, with 15 bases between. The germline V gene encodes CDR1 SGHDT and CDR2 YYEEEE. The CDR3 spells CASSLVPGSKKETQYF. CDR3 bases: TGTGCCAGCAGCTTGGTTCCCGGGTCAAAAAAAGAGACCCAGTACTTC.

The gene calls are TRBV7-9 and TRBJ2-7; TRBD2 is a possible D gene (5 bases). The CDR3 is 14 residues long. Trimming left V 5 bases short and J 5 bases short, with 16 bases between. The germline V gene encodes CDR1 SEHNR and CDR2 FQNEAQ (reference sequence). DNA of the CDR3: TGTGCCAGCAGCCATGGACTGCCAGAGGACGAGCAGTACTTC. The encoded protein is CASSHGLPEDEQYF.